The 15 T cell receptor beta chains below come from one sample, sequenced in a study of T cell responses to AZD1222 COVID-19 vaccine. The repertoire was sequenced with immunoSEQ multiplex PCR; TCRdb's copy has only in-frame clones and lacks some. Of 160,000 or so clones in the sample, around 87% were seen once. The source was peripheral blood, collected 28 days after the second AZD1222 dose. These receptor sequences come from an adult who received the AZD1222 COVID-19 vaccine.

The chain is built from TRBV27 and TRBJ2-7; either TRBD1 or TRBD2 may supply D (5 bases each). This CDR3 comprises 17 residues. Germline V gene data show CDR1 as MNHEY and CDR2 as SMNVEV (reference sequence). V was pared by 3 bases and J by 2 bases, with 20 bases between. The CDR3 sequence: CASSFGTPVSLTYEQYF. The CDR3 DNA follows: TGTGCCAGCAGTTTTGGGACGCCGGTGAGTTTAACCTACGAGCAGTACTTC.

The CDR3 reads CASSETGYGYTF. The CDR3 nucleotides read TGTGCCAGCAGCGAAACAGGGTACGGCTACACCTTC. The rearrangement links TRBV9 to TRBJ1-2; the D gene is possibly TRBD1 (6 bases). CDR1 is SGDLS, CDR2 YYNGEE, per germline. The length of the CDR3 is 12 residues. Trimming pared 3 bases from V and 8 bases from J, leaving 11 bases between.

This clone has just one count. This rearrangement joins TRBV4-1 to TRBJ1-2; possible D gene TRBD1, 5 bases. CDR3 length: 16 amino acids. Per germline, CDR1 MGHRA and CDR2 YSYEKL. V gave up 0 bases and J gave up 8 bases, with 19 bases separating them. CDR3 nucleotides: TGCGCCAGCAGCCAAGAGGGAGGGGATAGTTGGGAAGGCTACACCTTC. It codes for CASSQEGGDSWEGYTF.

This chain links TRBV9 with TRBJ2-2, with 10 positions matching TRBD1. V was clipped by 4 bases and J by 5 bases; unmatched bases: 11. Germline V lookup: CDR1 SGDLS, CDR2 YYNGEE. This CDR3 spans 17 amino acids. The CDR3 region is CASSTSRDRGITGELFF. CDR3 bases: TGTGCCAGCAGCACATCCCGGGACAGGGGAATAACCGGGGAGCTGTTTTTT.

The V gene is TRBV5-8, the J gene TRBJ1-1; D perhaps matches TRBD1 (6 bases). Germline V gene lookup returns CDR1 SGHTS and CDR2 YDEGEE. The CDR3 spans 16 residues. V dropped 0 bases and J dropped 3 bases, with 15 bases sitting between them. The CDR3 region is CASSLGRGAGDTEAFF. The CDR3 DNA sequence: TGTGCCAGCAGCTTGGGGCGGGGGGCAGGTGACACTGAAGCTTTCTTT.

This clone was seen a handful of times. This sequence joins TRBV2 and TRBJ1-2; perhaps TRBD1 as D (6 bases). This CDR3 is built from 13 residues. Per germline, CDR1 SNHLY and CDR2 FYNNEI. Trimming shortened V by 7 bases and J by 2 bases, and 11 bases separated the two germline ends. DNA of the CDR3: TGTGCCAGCACAGGGGATTCCAACTATGGCTACACCTTC. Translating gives CASTGDSNYGYTF.

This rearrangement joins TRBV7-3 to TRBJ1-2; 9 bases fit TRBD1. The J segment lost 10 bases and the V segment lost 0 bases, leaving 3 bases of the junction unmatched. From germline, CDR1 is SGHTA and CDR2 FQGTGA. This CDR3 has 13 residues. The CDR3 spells CASSLTGTGFYTF. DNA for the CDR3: TGTGCCAGCAGCTTAACCGGGACAGGGTTCTACACCTTC. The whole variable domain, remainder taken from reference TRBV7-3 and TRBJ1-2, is GAGVSQTPSNKVTEKGKYVELRCDPISGHTALYWYRQSLGQGPEFLIYFQGTGAADDSGLPNDRFFAVRPEGSVSTLKIQRTERGDSAVYLCASSLTGTGFYTFGSGTRLTVV.

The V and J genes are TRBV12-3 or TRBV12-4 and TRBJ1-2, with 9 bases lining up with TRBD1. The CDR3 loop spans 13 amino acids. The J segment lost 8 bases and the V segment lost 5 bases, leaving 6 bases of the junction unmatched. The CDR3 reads CASSRTGAKGYTF. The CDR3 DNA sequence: TGTGCCAGCAGTCGGACAGGGGCGAAAGGCTACACCTTC.

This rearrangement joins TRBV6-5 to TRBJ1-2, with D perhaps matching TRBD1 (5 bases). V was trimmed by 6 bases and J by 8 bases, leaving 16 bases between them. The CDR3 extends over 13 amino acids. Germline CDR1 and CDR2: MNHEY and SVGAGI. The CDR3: CASSLLGRAGYTF. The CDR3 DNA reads TGTGCCAGCAGCCTCCTGGGCAGGGCCGGCTACACCTTC.

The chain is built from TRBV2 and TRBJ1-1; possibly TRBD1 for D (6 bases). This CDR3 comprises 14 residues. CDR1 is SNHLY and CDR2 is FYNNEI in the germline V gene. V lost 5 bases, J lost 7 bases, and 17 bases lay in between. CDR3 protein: CASSKGKGVGEAFF. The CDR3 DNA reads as TGTGCCAGCAGTAAAGGGAAGGGGGTAGGTGAAGCTTTCTTT. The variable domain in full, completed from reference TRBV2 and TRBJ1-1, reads EPEVTQTPSHQVTQMGQEVILRCVPISNHLYFYWYRQILGQKVEFLVSFYNNEISEKSEIFDDQFSVERPDGSNFTLKIRSTKLEDSAMYFCASSKGKGVGEAFFGQGTRLTVV.

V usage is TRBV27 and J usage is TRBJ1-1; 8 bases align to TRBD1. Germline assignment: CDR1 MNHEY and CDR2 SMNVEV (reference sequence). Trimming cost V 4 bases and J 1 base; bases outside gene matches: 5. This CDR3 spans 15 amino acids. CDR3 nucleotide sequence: TGTGCCAGCAGTTCCCCCGGGACAGGGAACACTGAAGCTTTCTTT. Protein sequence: CASSSPGTGNTEAFF.

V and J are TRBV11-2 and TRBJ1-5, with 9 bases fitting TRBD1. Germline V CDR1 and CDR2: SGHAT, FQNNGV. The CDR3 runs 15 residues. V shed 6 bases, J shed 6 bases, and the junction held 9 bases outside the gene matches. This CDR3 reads CASSRGGTGLQPQHF. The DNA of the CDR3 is TGTGCCAGCAGTCGGGGTGGGACAGGGCTTCAGCCCCAGCATTTT.

The DNA for the CDR3 is TGTGCCAGCAGTCCGCGGGGGTCCCTCCTCCAAAACGAGCAGTACTTC. This encodes CASSPRGSLLQNEQYF. The chain links TRBV6-6 to TRBJ2-7; TRBD2 aligns across 7 bases. Trimming took 5 bases from V and 5 from J; bases not matched to a gene: 15. Germline V gene sequence: CDR1 MNHNY, CDR2 SVGAGI (reference sequence). This CDR3 is built from 16 residues.

The CDR3 region is CAWVDRETGEQYF. The CDR3 DNA sequence: TGTGCCTGGGTGGACAGGGAAACGGGCGAGCAGTACTTC. The J gene is TRBJ2-7, the V gene TRBV30; 8 bases align to TRBD1. Trimming took 5 bases from V and 6 from J; bases not matched to a gene: 9. This CDR3 has 13 amino acids. Germline V lookup: CDR1 GTSNPN, CDR2 SVGIG (reference sequence).

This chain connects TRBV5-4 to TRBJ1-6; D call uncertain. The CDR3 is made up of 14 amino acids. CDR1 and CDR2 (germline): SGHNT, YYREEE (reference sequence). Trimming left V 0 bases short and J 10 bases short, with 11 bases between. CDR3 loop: CASSLDGGLSPLHF. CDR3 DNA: TGTGCCAGCAGCTTGGATGGTGGATTGTCACCCCTCCACTTT.